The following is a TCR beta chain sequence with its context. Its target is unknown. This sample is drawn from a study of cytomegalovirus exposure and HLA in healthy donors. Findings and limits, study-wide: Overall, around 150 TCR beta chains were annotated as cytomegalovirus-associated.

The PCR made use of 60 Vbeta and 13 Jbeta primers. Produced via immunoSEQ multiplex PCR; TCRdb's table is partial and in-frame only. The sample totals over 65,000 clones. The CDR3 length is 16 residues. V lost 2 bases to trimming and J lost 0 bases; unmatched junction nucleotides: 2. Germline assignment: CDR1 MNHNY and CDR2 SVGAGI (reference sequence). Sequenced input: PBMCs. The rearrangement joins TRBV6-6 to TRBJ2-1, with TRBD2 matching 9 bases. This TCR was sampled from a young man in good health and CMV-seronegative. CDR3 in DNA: TGTGCCAGCAGTTACGGACTAGCGTCCTCCTACAATGAGCAGTTCTTC. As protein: CASSYGLASSYNEQFF.